The clone carrying this TCR beta chain was counted many times. Its antigen remains unidentified. With 3 bases clipped from V and 5 bases from J, the junction kept 10 bases outside the gene matches. CDR1 and CDR2 (germline): MNHEY, SMNVEV (reference sequence). The CDR3 sequence is 15 residues long. Preparing the TCRbeta library involved the use of unique molecular identifiers. A single record per CDR3 protein comes from TCRdb applying MiXCR to the PCR reads. The sample includes about 210,000 distinct CDR3 sequences, over 15% of them seen just once. The record originates from a study of T-cell reconstitution after alpha-beta-depleted transplantation in children. Study observations and caveats: Reportedly, roughly two months post-transplant, alpha-beta T cells arose from several hundred expanded graft clones. At day 60, the high TCRbeta diversity found in some patients originated from recipient T cells and thymic progenitors that had survived.

The sequence was collected from a male patient aged 2-15 years who had a stem cell transplant for acute lymphoblastic leukemia, so the T cells may come from the graft donor. The chain uses TRBV27 and TRBJ2-7; 7 bases agree with TRBD1. The sample consisted of PBMCs, mostly from graft donor cells, taken 360 days after TCRalphabeta/CD19-depleted stem cell transplant. Written as DNA, the CDR3 is TGTGCCAGCAGTTTGTTTACAGGGGATGGGAACGAGCAGTACTTC. Its protein is CASSLFTGDGNEQYF.